Listed below are T cell receptor beta chains from one sample, sequenced in a study of coeliac disease. Libraries were prepared by immunoSEQ multiplex PCR; TCRdb keeps only in-frame clonotypes and omits some of them. Altogether 3,500 to 5,000 clones are present, less than 70% being singletons, with the ten largest covering more than 14%. Sequenced sample: intraepithelial lymphocytes from the gut. Receptor source: a young woman with active celiac disease. Both conserved end residues are part of each CDR3. The order of the fields is J gene, V gene, clone size, CDR3 length, D gene, CDR3 DNA, CDR3 protein. The D gene is left open where the match is weak. Some rows mark clone size as missing; the rest say once, few, many or name a class of expanded clone.

J: TRBJ1-5
V: TRBV10-3
size: few
length: 15
D: NA
DNA: TGTGCCATCAGTGAGTCGTGGTCGGTCAATCAGCCCCAGCATTTT
CDR3: CAISESWSVNQPQHF

J: TRBJ2-1
V: TRBV27
size: NA
length: 16
D: NA
DNA: TGTGCCAGTATCCGAGGTGGGGGGGGCGGACGCAATGAGCAGTTCTTC
CDR3: CASIRGGGGGRNEQFF

J: TRBJ2-5
V: TRBV28
size: NA
length: 16
D: TRBD2
DNA: TGTGCCAGCAGTTTGGGTAGCGGGGGTTTCCCAGAGACCCAGTACTTC
CDR3: CASSLGSGGFPETQYF

J: TRBJ2-5
V: TRBV30
size: NA
length: 12
D: NA
DNA: TGTGCCTGGAGTTACGCGTTGGAGACCCAGTACTTC
CDR3: CAWSYALETQYF

J: TRBJ2-3
V: TRBV12-5
size: NA
length: 15
D: TRBD2
DNA: TGTGCTAGTGGTTTGATCAGCGGGGGCACAGATACGCAGTATTTT
CDR3: CASGLISGGTDTQYF

J: TRBJ2-7
V: TRBV21-1
size: NA
length: 15
D: NA
DNA: TGTGCCAGCAGCCGCACTAGCGGGGTCTCCTACGAGCAGTACTTC
CDR3: CASSRTSGVSYEQYF

J: TRBJ2-2
V: TRBV5-3
size: NA
length: 16
D: TRBD1
DNA: TGTGCCAGAAGCGGAGGTGACAGGGATCACACCGGGGAGCTGTTTTTT
CDR3: CARSGGDRDHTGELFF

J: TRBJ2-3
V: TRBV7-9
size: NA
length: 16
D: TRBD2
DNA: TGTGCCAGCAGCAATAGCGGGGGGGCAGGGACAGATACGCAGTATTTT
CDR3: CASSNSGGAGTDTQYF

J: TRBJ2-1
V: TRBV7-2
size: NA
length: 14
D: TRBD2
DNA: TGTGCCAGCAGCGTCGTCAGCGGGGGTTCTAAGCAGTTCTTC
CDR3: CASSVVSGGSKQFF

J: TRBJ1-2
V: TRBV13
size: NA
length: 14
D: NA
DNA: TGTGCCAGCAGCCGAACATCCAACCCTGGTGGCTACACCTTC
CDR3: CASSRTSNPGGYTF

J: TRBJ1-2
V: TRBV18
size: NA
length: 14
D: NA
DNA: TGTGCCAGCTCACCACGGCAGGGCAGCTATGGCTACACCTTC
CDR3: CASSPRQGSYGYTF

J: TRBJ2-2
V: TRBV7-6
size: NA
length: 15
D: NA
DNA: TGTGCCAGCAGCTCCATACCTCCGGGGAGAGGGGAGCTGTTTTTT
CDR3: CASSSIPPGRGELFF

J: TRBJ2-3
V: TRBV15
size: NA
length: 15
D: TRBD1
DNA: TGTGCCACCAGCGGCCGGGACAGGGTAACAGATACGCAGTATTTT
CDR3: CATSGRDRVTDTQYF

J: TRBJ2-3
V: TRBV7-2
size: NA
length: 14
D: NA
DNA: TGTGCCAGCAGCCTCGGTCCCGACACGGATACGCAGTATTTT
CDR3: CASSLGPDTDTQYF

J: TRBJ1-1
V: TRBV27
size: NA
length: 17
D: NA
DNA: TGTGCCAGCGGCAAGGGGAGGGGCGATGGTTATTTGTCTGAAGCTTTCTTT
CDR3: CASGKGRGDGYLSEAFF

J: TRBJ2-1
V: TRBV9
size: NA
length: 19
D: NA
DNA: TGTGCCAGCAGCGCAGTAGGAGTTACAGGGTTAGGGGCTTACAATGAGCAGTTCTTC
CDR3: CASSAVGVTGLGAYNEQFF

J: TRBJ2-1
V: TRBV28
size: NA
length: 14
D: NA
DNA: TGTGCCAGTATCCGGAGTGACTCCTACAATGAGCAGTTCTTC
CDR3: CASIRSDSYNEQFF

J: TRBJ2-1
V: TRBV19
size: few
length: 13
D: NA
DNA: TGTGCCAGTAGTCCCCGACTCTACAATGAGCAGTTCTTC
CDR3: CASSPRLYNEQFF

J: TRBJ2-1
V: TRBV6-4
size: NA
length: 18
D: TRBD2
DNA: TGTGCCAGCAGTGACTCCCTACTAGCGGGGGGCCCTTCCGGTGAGCAGTTCTTC
CDR3: CASSDSLLAGGPSGEQFF

J: TRBJ1-4
V: TRBV13
size: NA
length: 15
D: NA
DNA: TGTGCCAGCAGCTCGAACTCCGGAGGGGCTGAAAAACTGTTTTTT
CDR3: CASSSNSGGAEKLFF

J: TRBJ1-1
V: TRBV11-2
size: NA
length: 16
D: NA
DNA: TGTGCCAGCAGCTTAGCGGCTGGGCAGCTCAACACTGAAGCTTTCTTT
CDR3: CASSLAAGQLNTEAFF

J: TRBJ1-4
V: TRBV28
size: medium-sized
length: 15
D: NA
DNA: TGTGCCAGCAGTTTATCACAGAATTCTAATGAAAAACTGTTTTTT
CDR3: CASSLSQNSNEKLFF

J: TRBJ1-3
V: TRBV7-9
size: NA
length: 16
D: NA
DNA: TGTGCCAGCAGCTTAGTAGTACAAGGGGTTGGAAACACCATATATTTT
CDR3: CASSLVVQGVGNTIYF